These 15 T cell receptor beta chains were all obtained from the same sample, sequenced in a study of shared clonotypes between healthy human individuals. The data were produced by immunoSEQ multiplex PCR, yet TCRdb's version contains in-frame clones alone and is incomplete. The table records more than 1 million clones, more than 75% of them present only once. Specimen: memory CD4+ T cells from PBMCs. The subset here: CD45RA-negative fraction. Receptor source: a man between 18 and 29 years old in good health. Some clones in this sample may be carry-over from other donors' samples.

V and J are TRBV4-2 and TRBJ2-3; TRBD2 matches at 7 bases. This CDR3 is built from 15 residues. Germline-derived CDR1 and CDR2 are LGHNA and YNFKEQ. V shed 4 bases, J shed 0 bases, and the junction held 4 bases outside the gene matches. The CDR3 spells CASSPLAASTDTQYF. CDR3 bases: TGTGCCAGCAGCCCGCTAGCGGCCAGCACAGATACGCAGTATTTT.

A remark on this clone: In the same sample, other DNA sequences code for this CDR3. V usage is TRBV18 and J usage is TRBJ1-2; D is possibly TRBD1 (5 bases). The V end was cut by 3 bases, the J end by 6 bases, with 8 bases between. Germline V gene sequence: CDR1 KGHSH, CDR2 LQKENI. CDR3 size: 12 residues. This CDR3 is CASSPAGDGYTF. The CDR3 nucleotides read TGTGCCAGCTCACCCGCGGGGGATGGCTACACCTTC.

The V call is TRBV11-2, the J call TRBJ2-7; no clear D gene. CDR3 length: 13 residues. Trimming cost V 1 base and J 7 bases, with 11 bases left between them. The germline V gene encodes CDR1 SGHAT and CDR2 FQNNGV. This CDR3 reads CASSLGPKSEQYF. In DNA form, the CDR3 reads TGTGCCAGCAGCTTAGGCCCGAAGTCGGAGCAGTACTTC. Full variable domain (remainder filled in from reference TRBV11-2 and TRBJ2-7): EAGVAQSPRYKIIEKRQSVAFWCNPISGHATLYWYQQILGQGPKLLIQFQNNGVVDDSQLPKDRFSAERLKGVDSTLKIQPAKLEDSAVYLCASSLGPKSEQYFGPGTRLTVT.

J is TRBJ1-2 and V is TRBV7-3; 11 nucleotides align to TRBD1. V trimming: 5 bases; J trimming: 8 bases; junction bases outside the gene matches: 10. Germline assignment: CDR1 SGHTA and CDR2 FQGTGA. The CDR3 contains 15 residues. This CDR3 is CASSAAGQGAEGYTF. The CDR3 region has the DNA TGTGCCAGCAGCGCCGCCGGACAGGGGGCTGAAGGCTACACCTTC.

V usage is TRBV27 and J usage is TRBJ2-1; no clear D. The germline V and J ends were trimmed by 3 bases and 6 bases, with 12 bases remaining between them. Germline lookup yields CDR1 MNHEY and CDR2 SMNVEV (reference sequence). The CDR3 length is 14 residues. CDR3 sequence: CASSLRPGLNEQFF. The CDR3 bases are TGTGCCAGCAGTTTGCGCCCGGGCCTCAATGAGCAGTTCTTC.

This chain connects TRBV4-3 to TRBJ2-7; 7 positions agree with TRBD2. This CDR3 region has 19 residues. Trimming took 0 bases from V and 0 from J; bases not matched to a gene: 14. Germline V gives CDR1 LGHNA, CDR2 YSLEER. CDR3 loop: CASSQDARVPSGYSYEQYF. CDR3 in DNA: TGCGCCAGCAGCCAAGACGCGCGCGTTCCTAGCGGTTACTCCTACGAGCAGTACTTC.

This clone was recorded a few times. The genes are TRBV7-9 and TRBJ2-7, with 11 bases matching TRBD2. V trimming: 3 bases; J trimming: 4 bases; junction bases outside the gene matches: 8. The CDR3 loop spans 16 amino acids. The germline V gene encodes CDR1 SEHNR and CDR2 FQNEAQ (reference sequence). CDR3 coding DNA: TGTGCCAGCAGCTTGGGGGAGGGACTAGCGGAATACGAGCAGTACTTC. This codes for CASSLGEGLAEYEQYF.

CDR3 sequence: CASSLLHFSSGHTIYF. The CDR3 coding sequence is TGTGCCAGTAGCCTCCTACACTTCAGCTCTGGGCACACCATATATTTT. The rearrangement uses TRBV19 and TRBJ1-3; D not certain. Germline CDR1 reads LNHDA; CDR2 reads SQIVND (reference sequence). The CDR3 is 16 amino acids. The ends were cut back, 6 bases at V and 8 bases at J, with 23 bases in the middle.

The chain links TRBV28 to TRBJ2-5, with D unresolved. This CDR3 spans 14 amino acids. Trimming left V 5 bases short and J 2 bases short, with 12 bases between. Germline loops: CDR1 MDHEN, CDR2 SYDVKM. CDR3 protein: CASSTGPSQETQYF. In DNA form, the CDR3 reads TGTGCCAGCAGTACCGGCCCTTCTCAAGAGACCCAGTACTTC.

As for this clone: Different DNA sequences within this sample yield the same CDR3. This chain uses TRBV11-2 with TRBJ2-7; TRBD2 agrees at 9 bases. Germline CDR1 is SGHAT and CDR2 is FQNNGV. The CDR3 loop spans 15 amino acids. J gave up 1 base and V 1 base, and 2 bases lay outside the gene matches. The CDR3 coding sequence is TGTGCCAGCAGCTTAGTGCTAGCGGGGTCCTACGAGCAGTACTTC. Translation gives CASSLVLAGSYEQYF.

The chain employs TRBV9 and TRBJ2-5, with no clear D. Trimming cost V 4 bases and J 5 bases, with 12 bases left between them. CDR1 is SGDLS and CDR2 is YYNGEE in the germline V gene. This CDR3 is built from 13 residues. The CDR3, as DNA: TGTGCCAGCAGCCCAGGAATCGGGGAGACCCAGTACTTC. Translated, it gives CASSPGIGETQYF.

This clone was recorded only once. The same CDR3 is also encoded by other DNA sequences in this sample. The chain combines TRBV5-1 with TRBJ2-7; D is possibly TRBD1 (6 bases). The CDR3 runs 15 residues. Germline-derived CDR1 and CDR2 are SGHRS and YFSETQ. Trimming removed 4 bases from V and 0 bases from J, with 14 bases in between. CDR3 amino acids: CASSVTGLHSYEQYF. DNA of the CDR3: TGCGCCAGCAGCGTGACAGGTCTTCACTCCTACGAGCAGTACTTC.

This clone was seen a handful of times. The chain combines TRBV10-3 with TRBJ1-2, with D possibly matching TRBD1 (6 bases). This CDR3 is built from 13 residues. Trimming took 3 bases from V and 8 from J, leaving 13 bases between them. The germline gives CDR1 ENHRY, CDR2 SYGVKD. The CDR3 nucleotides read TGTGCCATCAGTGAACAGGGTCTCAGCGGCTACACCTTC. Residues: CAISEQGLSGYTF.

The chain recombines TRBV5-5 with TRBJ1-2; no reliable D call. The ends were cut back, 0 bases at V and 3 bases at J, with 12 bases in the middle. This CDR3 region has 15 residues. From germline, CDR1 is SGHKS and CDR2 YYEKEE (reference sequence). CDR3 residues: CASSLGPDLHYGYTF. DNA of the CDR3: TGTGCCAGCAGCTTGGGTCCCGACCTGCACTATGGCTACACCTTC.

This rearrangement joins TRBV5-1 to TRBJ1-2; D possibly corresponds to TRBD1 (6 bases). Germline V gene lookup returns CDR1 SGHRS and CDR2 YFSETQ. The CDR3 covers 14 residues. The V end was cut by 6 bases, the J end by 4 bases, with 16 bases between. The chain's CDR3 is CASNPGGGSYGYTF. The CDR3 DNA sequence: TGCGCCAGCAACCCAGGTGGGGGCAGCTATGGCTACACCTTC.